These 30 T cell receptor beta chains were sequenced from one sample in a study of T cells in narcolepsy. Only in-frame clones appear in the TCRdb table, and some are missing; sequencing was by immunoSEQ multiplex PCR. The sample lists under 20,000 clones, more than 75% seen once, with roughly 0.75% in the top ten. Sequenced material: memory (CD45RA-) CD4+ T cells from blood. The receptors come from a human donor in good health.

The chain carries TRBV6-1 and TRBJ1-2; possible D gene TRBD1, 5 bases. The V end lost 6 bases, the J end lost 8 bases, and 10 bases lay between the germline ends. The germline gives CDR1 MNHNS, CDR2 SASEGT. The CDR3 contains 11 residues. CDR3 sequence: CASREGRGYTF. CDR3 nucleotide sequence: TGTGCCAGCAGAGAGGGGCGAGGCTACACCTTC.

The V and J genes are TRBV19 and TRBJ2-7; 9 bases line up with TRBD2. The CDR3 consists of 15 residues. The germline V gene encodes CDR1 LNHDA and CDR2 SQIVND (reference sequence). V lost 5 bases and J lost 4; bases outside the gene matches: 9. In DNA form, the CDR3 reads TGTGCCAGTAGTCCTGATAGCGGGAGTCGGTACGAGCAGTACTTC. Its translation is CASSPDSGSRYEQYF.

The chain joins TRBV6-5 to TRBJ1-2; tentative D call: TRBD1 (5 bases). Trimming removed 10 bases from V and 10 bases from J, with 22 bases in between. Germline V gives CDR1 MNHEY, CDR2 SVGAGI. The CDR3 covers 13 residues. Here the CDR3 DNA reads TGTGCCACCAGAAAAAGCCAGGGTTTGTACTACACCTTC. Residues: CATRKSQGLYYTF.

The chain combines TRBV5-4 with TRBJ1-2, with TRBD1 identical over 12 bases. Germline CDR1 and CDR2: SGHNT and YYREEE (reference sequence). With 6 bases clipped from V and 8 bases from J, the junction kept 5 bases outside the gene matches. CDR3 length: 13 residues. The DNA of the CDR3 is TGTGCCAGCAAGGGACAGGGGGCGCCGGGCTACACCTTC. Amino acids: CASKGQGAPGYTF.

The J gene is TRBJ1-6, the V gene TRBV6-6; 8 positions match TRBD1. The CDR3 covers 15 residues. V dropped 6 bases and J dropped 18; count of bases not matched to a gene: 19. CDR1 is MNHNY and CDR2 is SVGAGI in the germline V gene (reference sequence). The CDR3 DNA is TGTGCCAGCAGGGCCGAAACGGGACAGGCCCCCTGGAGCCACTTT. Translation gives CASRAETGQAPWSHF.

A few counts support this clone. The chain carries TRBV6-5 and TRBJ1-6; a weak D match, TRBD1 (6 bases). Germline CDR1 reads MNHEY; CDR2 reads SVGAGI. V lost 0 bases and J 7 bases, leaving 10 bases between the germline ends. This CDR3 comprises 15 residues. In DNA, the CDR3 is TGTGCCAGCAGTTACTCGCGGCAGGGGAATTCACCCCTCCACTTT. Amino acid sequence: CASSYSRQGNSPLHF.

The chain couples TRBV2 to TRBJ2-2; D not certain. The CDR3 runs to 11 residues. The V end lost 3 bases, the J end lost 6 bases, and 2 bases lay between the germline ends. Germline-derived CDR1 and CDR2 are SNHLY and FYNNEI. The CDR3 region has the DNA TGTGCCAGCAGTGACTCCGGGGAGCTGTTTTTT. Encoded protein: CASSDSGELFF.

This rearrangement joins TRBV11-2 to TRBJ2-3; D might be TRBD1 or TRBD2, each matching 5 bases. CDR1 SGHAT and CDR2 FQNNGV come from the germline V gene. The V and J ends lost 5 bases and 4 bases respectively, with 19 bases between them. The CDR3 length is 16 residues. DNA of the CDR3: TGTGCCAGCAGCAACTCGGGGCGTCAGGGAGCAGATACGCAGTATTTT. It yields the protein CASSNSGRQGADTQYF.

V and J are TRBV11-2 and TRBJ2-3; 13 nucleotides agree with TRBD2. CDR1 is SGHAT, CDR2 FQNNGV, per germline. This CDR3 contains 15 residues. The trim removed 4 bases at V and 6 bases at J, leaving 4 bases unmatched. The CDR3 protein is CASSSLAGGPDTQYF. CDR3 DNA: TGTGCCAGCAGCTCACTAGCGGGGGGGCCGGATACGCAGTATTTT.

The chain recombines TRBV6-5 with TRBJ1-1; 10 bases agree with TRBD1. V dropped 7 bases and J dropped 4; count of bases not matched to a gene: 9. Germline values: CDR1 MNHEY, CDR2 SVGAGI. The CDR3 is made up of 15 amino acids. This CDR3 is CASTRRGTGATEAFF. CDR3 nucleotides: TGTGCCAGCACCCGGAGAGGGACAGGGGCCACTGAAGCTTTCTTT.

This clone was observed a single time. V and J are TRBV6-5 and TRBJ2-7, with no clear D. Looked up from germline, CDR1 is MNHEY and CDR2 is SVGAGI. The CDR3 is made up of 11 amino acids. Trimming removed 6 bases at V and 0 bases at J, with 3 bases between. CDR3 amino acids: CASRVSYEQYF. In DNA, the CDR3 is TGTGCCAGCAGGGTCTCCTACGAGCAGTACTTC.

V gene TRBV27 combines with J gene TRBJ1-4; the D is unclear. Germline V gives CDR1 MNHEY, CDR2 SMNVEV (reference sequence). The CDR3 has 15 amino acids. V was clipped by 1 base and J by 1 base, with 7 bases between them. CDR3 sequence: CASSLWPLTNEKLFF. The CDR3, as DNA: TGTGCCAGCAGTTTATGGCCCCTAACTAATGAAAAACTGTTTTTT.

The genes are TRBV15 and TRBJ2-2; no definite D call. The CDR3 contains 19 residues. The ends were cut back, 6 bases at V and 3 bases at J, with 26 bases in the middle. Germline V gene sequence: CDR1 LNHNV, CDR2 YYDKDF (reference sequence). The CDR3 region has the DNA TGTGCCACCAGATCGGATCTGCTGAGAACTGGGCGCGACACCGGGGAGCTGTTTTTT. Amino acid sequence: CATRSDLLRTGRDTGELFF.

This chain joins TRBV6-5 and TRBJ1-1, with no clear D. CDR3 length equals 13 residues. CDR1 and CDR2 from the germline V gene are MNHEY and SVGAGI. V was trimmed by 5 bases and J by 11 bases, leaving 18 bases between them. The CDR3 DNA follows: TGTGCCAGCAGTCCTACGATAGCGGCATCGGCTTTCTTT. Encoded protein: CASSPTIAASAFF.

The chain recombines TRBV6-1 with TRBJ2-7; D unresolved. Germline V CDR1 and CDR2: MNHNS, SASEGT. Deletions cut 8 bases from V and 2 bases from J, with 7 bases between. The CDR3 covers 11 residues. In DNA, the CDR3 is TGTGCCAGCTCAAATACCTACGAGCAGTACTTC. Translation gives CASSNTYEQYF.

This clone was seen once. The chain recombines TRBV7-2 with TRBJ2-1, with 8 bases aligning to TRBD1. The CDR3 is 16 amino acids. Germline V gene lookup returns CDR1 SGHTA and CDR2 FQGNSA. Trimming cost V 5 bases and J 7 bases; bases outside gene matches: 13. The CDR3 spells CASSQPPRTGQNEQFF. Written as DNA, the CDR3 is TGTGCCAGCAGCCAGCCCCCCAGGACAGGGCAAAATGAGCAGTTCTTC.

This chain uses TRBV6-1 with TRBJ2-7; D may be TRBD2 (6 bases). Germline V gives CDR1 MNHNS, CDR2 SASEGT. CDR3 length: 13 amino acids. The V end was cut by 8 bases, the J end by 3 bases, with 14 bases between. CDR3: CASLAGRGYEQYF. Written as DNA, the CDR3 is TGTGCCAGCTTGGCGGGGCGGGGCTACGAGCAGTACTTC.

V and J are TRBV2 and TRBJ2-3, with a weak D call TRBD2 (6 bases). The CDR3 spans 15 residues. V gave up 6 bases and J gave up 0 bases, with 13 bases separating them. In germline, CDR1 is SNHLY, CDR2 FYNNEI. The CDR3 here is CASRTVAASTDTQYF. The CDR3 DNA is TGTGCCAGCAGGACTGTAGCGGCTAGCACAGATACGCAGTATTTT.

This chain joins TRBV5-4 and TRBJ2-7; D perhaps matches TRBD2 (5 bases). Germline assignment: CDR1 SGHNT and CDR2 YYREEE (reference sequence). V was pared by 4 bases and J by 0 bases, with 14 bases between. This CDR3 spans 15 amino acids. The CDR3 nucleotides read TGTGCCAGCAGCCCCACCCCGGGGAGCTCCTACGAGCAGTACTTC. Translated: CASSPTPGSSYEQYF.

The chain joins TRBV27 to TRBJ1-1; 8 nucleotides agree with TRBD1. The germline V gene encodes CDR1 MNHEY and CDR2 SMNVEV (reference sequence). Trimming removed 4 bases from V and 4 bases from J; junction bases left unmatched: 8. The CDR3 has 15 amino acids. CDR3 coding DNA: TGTGCCAGCAGTTCGACACTAACAGGGGGCACTGAAGCTTTCTTT. It translates to CASSSTLTGGTEAFF.

The chain couples TRBV27 to TRBJ1-1, with unresolved D. The CDR3 loop spans 14 amino acids. The germline gives CDR1 MNHEY, CDR2 SMNVEV (reference sequence). V lost 1 base and J 2 bases, leaving 8 bases between the germline ends. Written as DNA, the CDR3 is TGTGCCAGCAGTTTATGGTCGGACAACACTGAAGCTTTCTTT. Its protein product is CASSLWSDNTEAFF.

This clone came up a few times. This sequence joins TRBV5-5 and TRBJ1-3; no firm D call. Germline V lookup: CDR1 SGHKS, CDR2 YYEKEE (reference sequence). The V end was cut by 2 bases, the J end by 0 bases, with 3 bases between. CDR3 size: 13 residues. CDR3 sequence: CASSFRSGNTIYF. The CDR3 DNA follows: TGTGCCAGCAGCTTCCGCTCTGGAAACACCATATATTTT.

The genes are TRBV5-5 and TRBJ1-3, with 9 bases that match TRBD1. The CDR3 is 18 residues long. Germline V gene sequence: CDR1 SGHKS, CDR2 YYEKEE (reference sequence). V gave up 0 bases and J gave up 6 bases; unmatched junction bases: 13. This CDR3 is CASSLVHRDRVLLNTIYF. The CDR3 nucleotides are TGTGCCAGCAGCTTGGTCCACCGGGACAGGGTTTTGTTAAACACCATATATTTT.

V gene TRBV5-4 combines with J gene TRBJ2-1; the D gene is possibly TRBD2 (6 bases). Germline V gene lookup returns CDR1 SGHNT and CDR2 YYREEE (reference sequence). This CDR3 is built from 15 residues. Trimming removed 5 bases at V and 7 bases at J, with 19 bases between. The CDR3 reads CASRRDGGTHNEQFF. The CDR3, as DNA: TGTGCCAGCAGGAGAGACGGGGGTACTCATAATGAGCAGTTCTTC. Full variable domain (outside the CDR3, taken from reference TRBV5-4 and TRBJ2-1): ETGVTQSPTHLIKTRGQQVTLRCSSQSGHNTVSWYQQALGQGPQFIFQYYREEENGRGNFPPRFSGLQFPNYSSELNVNALELDDSALYLCASRRDGGTHNEQFFGPGTRLTVL.

This clone was seen once. J is TRBJ1-1 and V is TRBV19; 8 bases are a match to TRBD1. Looked up from germline, CDR1 is LNHDA and CDR2 is SQIVND (reference sequence). This CDR3 has 17 residues. The V and J ends lost 5 bases and 1 base, in that order; junction bases with no gene match: 12. CDR3 DNA sequence: TGTGCCAGTAGTCTGTCCCGGGACAGGTCCACGAACACTGAAGCTTTCTTT. This codes for CASSLSRDRSTNTEAFF.

This sequence joins TRBV5-1 and TRBJ2-7, with TRBD2 matching 7 bases. CDR1 and CDR2 (germline): SGHRS, YFSETQ. The CDR3 sequence is 16 residues long. V was pared by 1 base and J by 6 bases, with 13 bases of the junction left unmatched. In DNA, the CDR3 is TGCGCCAGCAGCTTGAATAGCGGGTGGGTTCCTGGCGAGCAGTACTTC. Translated, it gives CASSLNSGWVPGEQYF.

The rearrangement links TRBV30 to TRBJ1-6, with no clear D. CDR3 length: 15 amino acids. The germline V and J ends were trimmed by 4 bases and 0 bases, with 10 bases remaining between them. CDR1 and CDR2 (germline): GTSNPN, SVGIG (reference sequence). The CDR3 here is CAWKGRSSYNSPLHF. DNA for the CDR3: TGTGCCTGGAAAGGGAGGAGCTCCTATAATTCACCCCTCCACTTT.

J is TRBJ1-1 and V is TRBV27; D possibly corresponds to TRBD1 (5 bases). Trimming stripped 3 bases from V and 8 bases from J, with 10 bases between. The CDR3 is 12 amino acids. Germline values: CDR1 MNHEY, CDR2 SMNVEV (reference sequence). DNA for the CDR3: TGTGCCAGCAGTTTCGTGGGGGGGGAAGCTTTCTTT. This encodes CASSFVGGEAFF.

The V and J genes are TRBV7-2 and TRBJ2-1; D is ambiguous. This CDR3 has 15 residues. Germline assignment: CDR1 SGHTA and CDR2 FQGNSA. V lost 1 base and J 7 bases, leaving 14 bases between the germline ends. CDR3 amino acids: CASSLVAFLGNEQFF. The CDR3 bases are TGTGCCAGCAGCTTAGTTGCATTCTTGGGGAATGAGCAGTTCTTC.

V usage is TRBV5-4 and J usage is TRBJ2-5; TRBD1 might be the D (6 bases). The J call may be mistaken, given a closer DNA end match to TRBJ2-7. The CDR3 runs to 14 residues. The germline CDR1 and CDR2 sequences are SGHNT and YYREEE (reference sequence). CDR3 sequence reads: CASSLGTATYEQYF. CDR3 bases: TGTGCCAGCAGCTTGGGGACAGCCACCTACGAGCAGTACTTC.